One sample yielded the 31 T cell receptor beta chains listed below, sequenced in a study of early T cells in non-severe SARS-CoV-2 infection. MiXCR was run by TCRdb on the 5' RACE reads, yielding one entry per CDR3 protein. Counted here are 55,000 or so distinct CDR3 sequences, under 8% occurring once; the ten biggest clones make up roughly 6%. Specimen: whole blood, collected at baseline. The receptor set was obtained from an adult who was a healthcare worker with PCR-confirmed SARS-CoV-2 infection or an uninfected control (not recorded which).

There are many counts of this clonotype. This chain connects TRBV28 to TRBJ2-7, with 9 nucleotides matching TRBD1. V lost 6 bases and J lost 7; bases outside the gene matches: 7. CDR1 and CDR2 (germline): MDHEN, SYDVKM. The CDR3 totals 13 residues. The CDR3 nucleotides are TGTGCCAGCAGAGGGTGGGGGACAGGGGAGCAGTACTTC. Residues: CASRGWGTGEQYF.

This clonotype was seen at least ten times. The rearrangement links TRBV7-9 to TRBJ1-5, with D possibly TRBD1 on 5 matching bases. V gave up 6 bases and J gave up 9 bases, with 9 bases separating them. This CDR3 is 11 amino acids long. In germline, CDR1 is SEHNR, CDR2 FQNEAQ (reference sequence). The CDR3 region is CASSHGGPQHF. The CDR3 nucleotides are TGTGCCAGCAGTCATGGGGGGCCCCAGCATTTT. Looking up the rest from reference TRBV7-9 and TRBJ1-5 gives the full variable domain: DTGVSQNPRHKITKRGQNVTFRCDPISEHNRLYWYRQTLGQGPEFLTYFQNEAQLEKSRLLSDRFSAERPKGSFSTLEIQRTEQGDSAMYLCASSHGGPQHFGDGTRLSIL.

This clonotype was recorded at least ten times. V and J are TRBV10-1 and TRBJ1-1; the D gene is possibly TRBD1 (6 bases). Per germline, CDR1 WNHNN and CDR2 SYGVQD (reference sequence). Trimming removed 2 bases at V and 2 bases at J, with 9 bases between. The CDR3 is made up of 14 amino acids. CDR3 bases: TGCGCCAGCAGTGAGAGGACAGATAACACTGAAGCTTTCTTT. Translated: CASSERTDNTEAFF.

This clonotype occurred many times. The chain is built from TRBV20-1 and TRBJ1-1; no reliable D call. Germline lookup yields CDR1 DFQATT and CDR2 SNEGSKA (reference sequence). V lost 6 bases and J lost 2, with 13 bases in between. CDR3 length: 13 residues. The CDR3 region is CSACCRTNTEAFF. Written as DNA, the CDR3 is TGCAGTGCCTGTTGTAGGACTAACACTGAAGCTTTCTTT.

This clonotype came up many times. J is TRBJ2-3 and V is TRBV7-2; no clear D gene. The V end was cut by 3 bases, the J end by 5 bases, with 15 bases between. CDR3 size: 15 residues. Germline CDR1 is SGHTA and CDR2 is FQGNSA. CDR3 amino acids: CASSFPRHWLDTQYF. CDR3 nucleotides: TGTGCCAGCAGCTTCCCTCGGCACTGGCTAGATACGCAGTATTTT.

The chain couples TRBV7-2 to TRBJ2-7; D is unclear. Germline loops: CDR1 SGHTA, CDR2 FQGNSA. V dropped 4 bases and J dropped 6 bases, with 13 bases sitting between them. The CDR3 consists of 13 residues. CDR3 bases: TGTGCCAGCAGCTCTCAAACCGGAGCCGAGCAGTACTTC. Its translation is CASSSQTGAEQYF.

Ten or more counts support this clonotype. This CDR3 reads CASTLDEMGYNEQFF. CDR3 coding DNA: TGTGCCAGCACCCTCGACGAAATGGGGTACAATGAGCAGTTCTTC. The chain joins TRBV5-6 to TRBJ2-1, with D unresolved. The germline CDR1 and CDR2 sequences are SGHDT and YYEEEE. The CDR3 runs to 15 residues. The ends were cut back, 6 bases at V and 4 bases at J, with 17 bases in the middle. The whole variable domain, filled in from reference TRBV5-6 and TRBJ2-1, reads DAGVTQSPTHLIKTRGQQVTLRCSPKSGHDTVSWYQQALGQGPQFIFQYYEEEERQRGNFPDRFSGHQFPNYSSELNVNALLLGDSALYLCASTLDEMGYNEQFFGPGTRLTVL.

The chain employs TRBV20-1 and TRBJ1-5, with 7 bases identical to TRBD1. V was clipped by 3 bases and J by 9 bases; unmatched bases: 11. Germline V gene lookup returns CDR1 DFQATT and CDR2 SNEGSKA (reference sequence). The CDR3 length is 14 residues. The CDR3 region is CSAREDREVGPQHF. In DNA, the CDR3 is TGCAGTGCTAGGGAAGACAGGGAGGTCGGGCCCCAGCATTTT.

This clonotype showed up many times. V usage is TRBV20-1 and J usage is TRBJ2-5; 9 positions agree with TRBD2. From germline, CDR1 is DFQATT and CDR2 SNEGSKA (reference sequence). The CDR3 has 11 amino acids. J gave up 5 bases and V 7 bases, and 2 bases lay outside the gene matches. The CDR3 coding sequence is TGCAGTGGTAGCGGGGGTGAGACCCAGTACTTC. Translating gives CSGSGGETQYF.

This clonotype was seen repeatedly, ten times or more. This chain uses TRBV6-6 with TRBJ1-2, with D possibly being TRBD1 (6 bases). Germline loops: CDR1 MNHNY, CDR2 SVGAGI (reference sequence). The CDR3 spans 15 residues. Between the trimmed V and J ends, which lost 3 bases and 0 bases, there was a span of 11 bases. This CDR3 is CASSYQKGANYGYTF. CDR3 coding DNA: TGTGCCAGCAGTTATCAAAAGGGGGCTAACTATGGCTACACCTTC.

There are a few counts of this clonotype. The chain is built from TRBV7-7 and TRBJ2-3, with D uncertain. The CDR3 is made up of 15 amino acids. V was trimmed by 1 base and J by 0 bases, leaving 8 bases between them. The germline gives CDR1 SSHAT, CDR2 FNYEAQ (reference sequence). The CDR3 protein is CASSLGVMSTDTQYF. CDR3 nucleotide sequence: TGTGCCAGCAGCTTAGGGGTCATGAGCACAGATACGCAGTATTTT.

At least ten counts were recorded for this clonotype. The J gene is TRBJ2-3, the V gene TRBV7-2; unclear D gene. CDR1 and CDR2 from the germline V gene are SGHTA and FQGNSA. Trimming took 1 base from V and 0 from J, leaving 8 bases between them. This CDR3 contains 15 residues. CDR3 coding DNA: TGTGCCAGCAGCTTAGTTAGCCTTAGCACAGATACGCAGTATTTT. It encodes CASSLVSLSTDTQYF.

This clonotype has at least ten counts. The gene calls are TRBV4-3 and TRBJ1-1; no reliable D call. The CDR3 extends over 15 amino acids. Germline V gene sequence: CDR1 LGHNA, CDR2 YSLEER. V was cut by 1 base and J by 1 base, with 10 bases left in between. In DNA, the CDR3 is TGCGCCAGCAGCCAAGCGGAGCTTACGAACACTGAAGCTTTCTTT. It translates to CASSQAELTNTEAFF.

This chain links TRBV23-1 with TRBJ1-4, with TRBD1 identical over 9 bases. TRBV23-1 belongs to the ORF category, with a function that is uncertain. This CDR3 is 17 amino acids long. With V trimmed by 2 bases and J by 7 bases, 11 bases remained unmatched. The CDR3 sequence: CASSQRDKGQGREKLFF. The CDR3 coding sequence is TGCGCCAGCAGTCAACGGGATAAGGGACAGGGCCGTGAAAAACTGTTTTTT.

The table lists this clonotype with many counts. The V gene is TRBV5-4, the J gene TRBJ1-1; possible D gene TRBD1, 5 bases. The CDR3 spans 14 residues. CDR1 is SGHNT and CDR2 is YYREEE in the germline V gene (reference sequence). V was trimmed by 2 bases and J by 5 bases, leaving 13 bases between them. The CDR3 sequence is CASSLLSGRTEAFF. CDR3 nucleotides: TGTGCCAGCAGCTTATTGTCAGGGCGGACTGAAGCTTTCTTT.

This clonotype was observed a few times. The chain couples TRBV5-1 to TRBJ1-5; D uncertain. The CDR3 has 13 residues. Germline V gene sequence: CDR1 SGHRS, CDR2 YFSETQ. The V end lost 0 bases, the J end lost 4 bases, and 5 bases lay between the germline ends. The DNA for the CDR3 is TGCGCCAGCAGCTTGGGCGTAAATCAGCCCCAGCATTTT. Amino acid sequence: CASSLGVNQPQHF.

CDR3 nucleotides: TGTGCCTGGAGCCCACAGAACAGGGTAACCTTC. It yields the protein CAWSPQNRVTF. V gene TRBV30 combines with J gene TRBJ1-2; D possibly corresponds to TRBD1 (6 bases). Trimming took off 3 bases at V and 14 bases at J, with 16 bases between the two ends. Germline CDR1 is GTSNPN and CDR2 is SVGIG (reference sequence). The CDR3 consists of 11 residues. The variable domain in full, completed from reference TRBV30 and TRBJ1-2, reads SQTIHQWPATLVQPVGSPLSLECTVEGTSNPNLYWYRQAAGRGLQLLFYSVGIGQISSEVPQNLSASRPQDRQFILSSKKLLLSDSGFYLCAWSPQNRVTFGSGTRLTVV.

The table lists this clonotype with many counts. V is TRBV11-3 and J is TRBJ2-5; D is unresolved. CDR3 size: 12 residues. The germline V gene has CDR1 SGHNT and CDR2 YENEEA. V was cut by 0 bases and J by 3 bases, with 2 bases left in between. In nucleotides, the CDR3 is TGTGCCAGCAGCTTAGACGAAGAGACCCAGTACTTC. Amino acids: CASSLDEETQYF.

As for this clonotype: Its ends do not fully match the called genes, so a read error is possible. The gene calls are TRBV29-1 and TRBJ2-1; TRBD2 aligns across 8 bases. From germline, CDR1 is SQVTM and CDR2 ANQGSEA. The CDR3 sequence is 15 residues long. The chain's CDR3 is CSVSARGGSYNKQFF. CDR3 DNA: TGCAGCGTCTCGGCACGGGGGGGATCCTACAATAAGCAGTTCTTC.

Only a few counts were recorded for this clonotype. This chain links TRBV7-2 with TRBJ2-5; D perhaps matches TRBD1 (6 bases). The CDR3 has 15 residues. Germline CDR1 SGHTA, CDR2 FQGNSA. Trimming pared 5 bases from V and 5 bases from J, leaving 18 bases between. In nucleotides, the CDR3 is TGTGCCAGCAGCCTAAACCAAATGGGGGCGGAGACCCAGTACTTC. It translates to CASSLNQMGAETQYF.

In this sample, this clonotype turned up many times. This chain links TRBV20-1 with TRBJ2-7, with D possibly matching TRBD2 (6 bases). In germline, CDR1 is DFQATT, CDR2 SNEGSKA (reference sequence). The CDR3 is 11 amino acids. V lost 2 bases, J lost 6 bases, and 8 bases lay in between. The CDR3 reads CSARLGGEQYF. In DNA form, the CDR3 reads TGCAGTGCTAGACTGGGGGGCGAGCAGTACTTC.

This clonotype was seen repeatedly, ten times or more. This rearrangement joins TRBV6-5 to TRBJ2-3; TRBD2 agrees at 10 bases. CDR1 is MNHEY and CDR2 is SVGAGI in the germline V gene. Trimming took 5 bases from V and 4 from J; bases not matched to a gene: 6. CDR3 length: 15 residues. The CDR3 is CASSKGLAPPDTQYF. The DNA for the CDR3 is TGTGCCAGCAGTAAGGGACTAGCGCCCCCAGATACGCAGTATTTT.

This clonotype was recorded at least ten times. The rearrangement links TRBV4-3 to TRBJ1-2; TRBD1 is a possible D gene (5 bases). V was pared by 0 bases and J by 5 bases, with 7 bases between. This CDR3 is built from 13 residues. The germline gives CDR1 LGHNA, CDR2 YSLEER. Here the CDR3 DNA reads TGCGCCAGCAGCCAAGACAGGGCTTATGGCTACACCTTC. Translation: CASSQDRAYGYTF.

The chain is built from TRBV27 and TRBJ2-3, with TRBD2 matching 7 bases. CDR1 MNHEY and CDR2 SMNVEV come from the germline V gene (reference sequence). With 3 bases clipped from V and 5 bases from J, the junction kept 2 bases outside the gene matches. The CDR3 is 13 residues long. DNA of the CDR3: TGTGCCAGCAGTTTTGCGGGAGTAGATACGCAGTATTTT. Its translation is CASSFAGVDTQYF.

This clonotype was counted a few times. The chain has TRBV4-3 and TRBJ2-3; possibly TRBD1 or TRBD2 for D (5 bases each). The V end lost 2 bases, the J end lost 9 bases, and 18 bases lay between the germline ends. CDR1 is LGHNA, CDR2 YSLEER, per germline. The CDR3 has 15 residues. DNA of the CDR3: TGCGCCAGCAGCCAAAATCACCCCCTGGGGGAGACGCAGTATTTT. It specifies CASSQNHPLGETQYF.

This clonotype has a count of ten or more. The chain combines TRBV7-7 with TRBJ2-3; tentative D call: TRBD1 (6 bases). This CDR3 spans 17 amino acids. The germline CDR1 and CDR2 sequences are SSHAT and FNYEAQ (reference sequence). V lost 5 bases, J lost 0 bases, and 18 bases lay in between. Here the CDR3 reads CASSLAGASSSTDTQYF. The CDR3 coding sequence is TGTGCCAGCAGCCTCGCAGGGGCTAGCAGTAGCACAGATACGCAGTATTTT.

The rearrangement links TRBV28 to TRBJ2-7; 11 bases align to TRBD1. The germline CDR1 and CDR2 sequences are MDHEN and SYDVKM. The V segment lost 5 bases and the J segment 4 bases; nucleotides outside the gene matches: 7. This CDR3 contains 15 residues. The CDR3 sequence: CASSRGQGVIYEQYF. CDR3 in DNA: TGTGCCAGCAGTCGGGGACAGGGGGTGATTTACGAGCAGTACTTC.

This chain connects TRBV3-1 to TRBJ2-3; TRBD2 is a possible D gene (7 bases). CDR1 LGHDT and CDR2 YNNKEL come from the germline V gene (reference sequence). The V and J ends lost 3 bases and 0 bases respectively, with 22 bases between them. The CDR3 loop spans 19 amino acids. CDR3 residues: CASSHKLWEGGLSTDTQYF. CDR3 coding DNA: TGTGCCAGCAGCCACAAACTTTGGGAGGGGGGCCTCAGCACAGATACGCAGTATTTT.

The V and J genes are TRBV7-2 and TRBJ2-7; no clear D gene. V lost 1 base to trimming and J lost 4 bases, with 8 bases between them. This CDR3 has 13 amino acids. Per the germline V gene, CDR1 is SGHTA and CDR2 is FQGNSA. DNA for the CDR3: TGTGCCAGCAGCTTAGACCCTGGTTACGAGCAGTACTTC. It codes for CASSLDPGYEQYF.

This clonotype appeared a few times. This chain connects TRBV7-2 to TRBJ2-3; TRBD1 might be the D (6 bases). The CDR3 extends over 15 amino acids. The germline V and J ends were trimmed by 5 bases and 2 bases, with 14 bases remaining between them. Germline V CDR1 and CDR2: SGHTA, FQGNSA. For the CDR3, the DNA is TGTGCCAGCAGCGCAGGACAGTCCTCCACAGATACGCAGTATTTT. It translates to CASSAGQSSTDTQYF. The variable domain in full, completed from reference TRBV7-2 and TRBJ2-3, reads GAGVSQSPSNKVTEKGKDVELRCDPISGHTALYWYRQSLGQGLEFLIYFQGNSAPDKSGLPSDRFSAERTGGSVSTLTIQRTQQEDSAVYLCASSAGQSSTDTQYFGPGTRLTVL.

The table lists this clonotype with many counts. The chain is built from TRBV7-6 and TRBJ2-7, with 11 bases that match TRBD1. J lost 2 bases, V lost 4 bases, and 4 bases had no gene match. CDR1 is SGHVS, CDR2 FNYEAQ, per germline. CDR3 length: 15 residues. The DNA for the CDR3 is TGTGCCAGCAGCTCACCGGGACAGGGGGCCTACGAGCAGTACTTC. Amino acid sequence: CASSSPGQGAYEQYF. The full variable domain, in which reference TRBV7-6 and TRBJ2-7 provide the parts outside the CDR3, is GAGVSQSPRYKVTKRGQDVALRCDPISGHVSLYWYRQALGQGPEFLTYFNYEAQQDKSGLPNDRFSAERPEGSISTLTIQRTEQRDSAMYRCASSSPGQGAYEQYFGPGTRLTVT.